The next 17 T cell receptor beta chains were all read from a single sample in a study of Graves' ophthalmopathy and Graves' hyperthyroidism. Researchers took RNA transcripts and amplified TCR beta CDR3 regions from them. In the first round, RT-PCR was carried out with HTBI primers, and a multiplex PCR formed the second round. Via MiXCR, TCRdb re-called the multiplex PCR reads, giving one row per CDR3 protein. The table includes around 340,000 distinct CDR3 sequences, under 20% detected once. Specimen: peripheral blood. These receptors came from an adult man with Graves' ophthalmopathy.

This clonotype was recorded once. One junction end disagrees with the germline gene, perhaps due to a read error. The chain's CDR3 is CASSPRRPALSYGYNF. The CDR3 DNA reads TGTGCCAGCAGTCCTCGCCGGCCGGCGCTTAGCTATGGCTACAACTTC. This chain connects TRBV27 to TRBJ1-2; D is uncertain. Looked up from germline, CDR1 is MNHEY and CDR2 is SMNVEV (reference sequence). This CDR3 has 16 amino acids.

This clonotype was detected ten times or more. The J gene is TRBJ2-7, the V gene TRBV20-1, with 10 bases aligning to TRBD1. This CDR3 has 14 amino acids. The germline V gene encodes CDR1 DFQATT and CDR2 SNEGSKA (reference sequence). Germline trimming cut 3 bases from V and 5 bases from J; bases unmatched to any gene: 7. The CDR3 bases are TGCAGTGCTAGTGGGGACAGGGGAGTCGACGAGCAGTACTTC. This gives the protein CSASGDRGVDEQYF.

This clonotype was detected ten times or more. The gene calls are TRBV6-5 and TRBJ1-1; D unresolved. Trimming removed 2 bases from V and 4 bases from J, with 11 bases in between. The CDR3 totals 14 residues. Germline assignment: CDR1 MNHEY and CDR2 SVGAGI. The CDR3 nucleotides read TGTGCCAGCAGTTACAAGCCCGCGGGCACTGAAGCTTTCTTT. This gives the protein CASSYKPAGTEAFF.

The sample holds many counts of this clonotype. In DNA, the CDR3 is TGTGCCAGCAGTTTATTTCGGACAGGGGATGTGGAGACCCAGTACTTC. This sequence encodes CASSLFRTGDVETQYF. The chain employs TRBV27 and TRBJ2-5, with 9 positions matching TRBD1. V shed 1 base, J shed 5 bases, and the junction held 8 bases outside the gene matches. Germline loops: CDR1 MNHEY, CDR2 SMNVEV (reference sequence). The CDR3 is 16 residues long.

This clonotype was recorded many times. This chain connects TRBV6-5 to TRBJ1-3; no definite D call. The ends were cut back, 2 bases at V and 4 bases at J, with 3 bases in the middle. The CDR3 consists of 12 residues. The germline CDR1 and CDR2 sequences are MNHEY and SVGAGI. CDR3 region: CASSYSGNTIYF. For the CDR3, the DNA is TGTGCCAGCAGTTACAGCGGAAACACCATATATTTT.

This clonotype was counted at least ten times. The rearrangement uses TRBV9 and TRBJ2-2; TRBD2 might be the D (6 bases). Germline V gene lookup returns CDR1 SGDLS and CDR2 YYNGEE. The CDR3 runs 17 residues. Trimming stripped 0 bases from V and 2 bases from J, with 14 bases between. The CDR3 DNA reads TGTGCCAGCAGCGTAGCTCGGGGGAGAGTAAACACCGGGGAGCTGTTTTTT. Translation: CASSVARGRVNTGELFF.

This clonotype was detected many times. The chain is built from TRBV27 and TRBJ2-2; a weak D match, TRBD2 (6 bases). Per germline, CDR1 MNHEY and CDR2 SMNVEV (reference sequence). Trimming cost V 6 bases and J 6 bases, with 8 bases left between them. The CDR3 spans 12 residues. The CDR3 reads CASRPGAGELFF. The DNA of the CDR3 is TGTGCCAGCAGACCGGGGGCCGGGGAGCTGTTTTTT.

This clonotype was counted many times. The junction departs from the called germline gene at one end, perhaps through a read error. The chain carries TRBV20-1 and TRBJ2-7, with TRBD2 identical over 8 bases. CDR1 and CDR2 from the germline V gene are DFQATT and SNEGSKA (reference sequence). This CDR3 is 13 amino acids long. In nucleotides, the CDR3 is TGCAGTGCTGGAGAAGCGGGAGCCTACGAGCAGTACTTC. Amino acid sequence: CSAGEAGAYEQYF.

The chain recombines TRBV7-2 with TRBJ1-6; D is undetermined. The V end lost 10 bases, the J end lost 9 bases, and 16 bases lay between the germline ends. This CDR3 comprises 13 residues. Per germline, CDR1 SGHTA and CDR2 FQGNSA. CDR3 residues: CAIQRGSGSPLHF. The CDR3 bases are TGTGCCATCCAGCGGGGTAGTGGTTCACCCCTCCACTTT.

Many counts were recorded for this clonotype. This sequence joins TRBV18 and TRBJ1-1; D uncertain. Trimming took 4 bases from V and 4 from J, leaving 10 bases between them. CDR1 KGHSH and CDR2 LQKENI come from the germline V gene. This CDR3 is built from 13 residues. The CDR3 region has the DNA TGTGCCAGCTCACTTTCAGATACCACTGAAGCTTTCTTT. This sequence encodes CASSLSDTTEAFF.

This clonotype was observed many times. The J gene is TRBJ2-2, the V gene TRBV2; D is ambiguous. The V gene's germline CDR1 is SNHLY and CDR2 FYNNEI. V lost 7 bases and J 0 bases, leaving 9 bases between the germline ends. The CDR3 contains 14 residues. CDR3 sequence reads: CASNDTANTGELFF. CDR3 DNA sequence: TGTGCCAGCAACGATACCGCGAACACCGGGGAGCTGTTTTTT.

In this sample, this clonotype turned up many times. The chain carries TRBV6-2 or TRBV6-3 and TRBJ1-1, with 7 bases aligning to TRBD1. The CDR3 is made up of 15 amino acids. V shed 2 bases, J shed 1 base, and the junction held 4 bases outside the gene matches. Germline CDR1 and CDR2: MNHEY and SVGEGT. For the CDR3, the DNA is TGTGCCAGCAGTTACGTCGGGACAGCGAACACTGAAGCTTTCTTT. It yields the protein CASSYVGTANTEAFF.

This clonotype was seen many times. The V gene is TRBV5-1, the J gene TRBJ1-1; D call uncertain. With 0 bases removed from V and 1 base from J, the gap between germline ends came to 13 bases. This CDR3 is built from 16 residues. Germline CDR1 SGHRS, CDR2 YFSETQ. The CDR3: CASSLGGLRGNTEAFF. The CDR3 region has the DNA TGCGCCAGCAGCTTGGGTGGTTTACGGGGGAACACTGAAGCTTTCTTT.

This clonotype has at least ten counts. The chain employs TRBV4-2 and TRBJ2-7, with D perhaps TRBD2 (5 bases). The V end lost 0 bases, the J end lost 1 base, and 10 bases lay between the germline ends. Germline CDR1 LGHNA, CDR2 YNFKEQ. This CDR3 is 15 amino acids long. CDR3 in amino acids: CASSQEGRTSYEQYF. CDR3 DNA: TGTGCCAGCAGCCAAGAAGGCAGGACTTCCTACGAGCAGTACTTC.

In this sample, this clonotype turned up many times. This chain links TRBV28 with TRBJ1-6; D not certain. The CDR3 is 15 residues long. The germline V gene encodes CDR1 MDHEN and CDR2 SYDVKM. V gave up 5 bases and J gave up 6 bases, with 14 bases separating them. In DNA form, the CDR3 reads TGTGCCAGCAGTATGGCGGGTGCTCTTAATTCACCCCTCCACTTT. Amino acids: CASSMAGALNSPLHF.

This clonotype was picked up many times. The chain couples TRBV11-2 to TRBJ1-2, with D maybe TRBD1 (6 bases). This CDR3 is built from 16 residues. V lost 0 bases and J lost 7, with 18 bases in between. Germline CDR1 is SGHAT and CDR2 is FQNNGV. The CDR3 spells CASSLDRGIVSSGYTF. DNA for the CDR3: TGTGCCAGCAGCTTAGACAGGGGCATCGTATCGAGTGGCTACACCTTC.

This clonotype was observed at least ten times. V is TRBV11-2 and J is TRBJ2-2; 7 positions agree with TRBD1. CDR3 length: 15 amino acids. From germline, CDR1 is SGHAT and CDR2 FQNNGV. J gave up 3 bases and V 5 bases, and 6 bases lay outside the gene matches. CDR3 in amino acids: CASSPRGFDTGELFF. The DNA for the CDR3 is TGTGCCAGCAGCCCCAGGGGGTTCGACACCGGGGAGCTGTTTTTT.